This entry concerns a single TCR beta chain. The junction departs from the called germline gene at one end, perhaps through a read error. Survey-level immunoSEQ sequencing profiled the TCR beta repertoire. Profiling relied on immunoSEQ multiplex PCR, and the TCRdb table lists in-frame clones only, not all of them. There are 45,000 to 55,000 clones in the sample; more than 80% occur only once, and around 10% lies in the top ten. This receptor was identified in a man between 40 and 49 years old with rheumatoid arthritis. The specimen was PBMCs.

CDR3 DNA sequence: TGTGCCAGCAGGTATACAGAGAACCCTCTCTTT. This codes for CASRYTENPLF. The chain recombines TRBV12-3 or TRBV12-4 with TRBJ1-1; D is unclear. The CDR3 is made up of 11 amino acids.